The rows below give T cell receptor beta chains drawn from one sample of a study of blood T cell repertoires in COVID-19. Data came from immunoSEQ multiplex PCR; TCRdb stores just in-frame clones and leaves some out. The data show 250,000 to 300,000 clones, with roughly 86% seen just once and approximately 2% held by the top ten. The source material was PBMCs or T cells enriched from blood (not recorded which). The receptors were sampled from a woman in her fifties or sixties who had recovered from COVID-19. Each CDR3 is given with its conserved first and last residue. D genes are given only for firm matches. The listing skips clone size in some rows; elsewhere it reads once, few, many or a size class.

TGTGCCAGTGGGGCAGGCAATCAGCCCCAGCATTTT	CASGAGNQPQHF	TRBV19	-	-	TRBJ1-5
TGTGCCAGTAAAGGGACAGGGGAGGTTTTTTCACCCCTCCACTTT	CASKGTGEVFSPLHF	TRBV19	TRBD1	-	TRBJ1-6
TGTGCCAGCAGCCTACGGCGGGTCTCTGGAAACACCATATATTTT	CASSLRRVSGNTIYF	TRBV28	-	-	TRBJ1-3
TGCAGCGTGAAACAGGGGGCAGGCACAGATACGCAGTATTTT	CSVKQGAGTDTQYF	TRBV29-1	TRBD1	-	TRBJ2-3
TGTGCCAGTTCACAGGGAAATGAAAAACTGTTTTTT	CASSQGNEKLFF	TRBV7-9	-	-	TRBJ1-4
TGTGCCTCCCACAGGGTTGAGCAGTTCTTC	CASHRVEQFF	TRBV30	-	-	TRBJ2-1
TGTGCCAGCAGCTCTAGGACAGGGTCGGACACCGGGGAGCTGTTTTTT	CASSSRTGSDTGELFF	TRBV5-4	TRBD1	few	TRBJ2-2
TGTGCCAGCAGACCGGAAGGGGTTTGGGGCTATGGCTACACCTTC	CASRPEGVWGYGYTF	TRBV2	-	-	TRBJ1-2
TGTGCCAGCAGCCCGCGACAGGGTTACCCCCACGAGCAGTACTTC	CASSPRQGYPHEQYF	TRBV9	TRBD1	-	TRBJ2-7
TGTGCCAGCAGCCCCGGACTACTAGCCAAAAACATTCAGTACTTC	CASSPGLLAKNIQYF	TRBV7-2	-	-	TRBJ2-4
TGTGCCAGCAGCTTCGGAGGTTCAACTGAAGCTTTCTTT	CASSFGGSTEAFF	TRBV7-6	-	-	TRBJ1-1
TGTGCCAGCAGCTGGGGAGTCTGGGGGGGAGCGGGAGAGCAGTTCTTC	CASSWGVWGGAGEQFF	TRBV13	TRBD2	-	TRBJ2-1
TGCGCCAGCAGCTTGGAAGGGGGACCCCTCCACTTT	CASSLEGGPLHF	TRBV5-1	-	-	TRBJ1-6
TGCGCCAGCAGCCCAACAGGGGTGGTTGGCTACACCTTC	CASSPTGVVGYTF	TRBV5-1	TRBD1	-	TRBJ1-2
TGCAGCGTAGAATCCCGGACGAGCGGGGGTGAAAAACTGTTTTTT	CSVESRTSGGEKLFF	TRBV29-1	-	-	TRBJ1-4
TGCGCCAGCAGCCCCGGACAGGCGGGCGGTGAAGCTTTCTTT	CASSPGQAGGEAFF	TRBV5-1	TRBD1	-	TRBJ1-1
TGTGCCAGCACACCACAGGGTGGGGTCACTGAAGCTTTCTTT	CASTPQGGVTEAFF	TRBV28	-	-	TRBJ1-1
TGCAGCGCACGGGACTCAACAACCTATGGCTACACCTTC	CSARDSTTYGYTF	TRBV29-1	-	-	TRBJ1-2
TGTGCCAGCAAGCTGGCGCCCGCGAGGACTGAAGCTTTCTTT	CASKLAPARTEAFF	TRBV6-5	-	once	TRBJ1-1
TGTGCCAGCAGCTTGGAACAACGAAAGTTCTTC	CASSLEQRKFF	TRBV5-6	-	-	TRBJ2-1
TGCGCCAGCAGCCCCAGACAGGCCCCCTATGGCTACACCTTC	CASSPRQAPYGYTF	TRBV5-1	-	-	TRBJ1-2
TGCAGCGTTGACAAGGGGGAATTGGTTTCCACCTTC	CSVDKGELVSTF	TRBV29-1	-	-	TRBJ1-2
TGCAGCGTTGAAGATGGAGGTCAGCCCCAGCATTTT	CSVEDGGQPQHF	TRBV29-1	-	-	TRBJ1-5
TGTGCCAGCAGCCCGACAGGGATGGCTAATGAAAAACTGTTTTTT	CASSPTGMANEKLFF	TRBV3-1/TRBV3-2	TRBD1	-	TRBJ1-4
TGTGCCACCAGTGATCCGACAGGGGAGAGAAGCACCGGGGAGCTGTTTTTT	CATSDPTGERSTGELFF	TRBV24-1	TRBD1	-	TRBJ2-2
TGCAGCGTTGGGACTAGCGGGAATCATGAGCAGTTCTTC	CSVGTSGNHEQFF	TRBV29-1	TRBD2	-	TRBJ2-1
TGTGCCAGCAGCATTGGACAGGGGCGGGACTATGGCTACACCTTC	CASSIGQGRDYGYTF	TRBV13	TRBD1	-	TRBJ1-2
TGTGCCAGCAGTACAGGAACCGGGGAGCTGTTTTTT	CASSTGTGELFF	TRBV28	-	once	TRBJ2-2
TGTGCCAGCACCGGACTAGTTCACAATGAGCAGTTCTTC	CASTGLVHNEQFF	TRBV19	TRBD2	-	TRBJ2-1
TGTGCCACCAGTGACCGGACTAGCGGGAGTCTCGACGAGCAGTACTTC	CATSDRTSGSLDEQYF	TRBV24-1	TRBD2	few	TRBJ2-7
TGTGCCTGGAACCAGTTCACCGGGGAGCTGTTTTTT	CAWNQFTGELFF	TRBV30	-	-	TRBJ2-2
TGCGCCAGCAGCTTGGCCGGGTTATCGAGGGGAGGTCAACAAGCTATCGTTCAGTACTTC	CASSLAGLSRGGQQAIVQYF	TRBV5-1	-	-	TRBJ2-4
TGTGCCAGCGTCTCCCCCGGCTCCTACAATGAGCAGTTCTTC	CASVSPGSYNEQFF	TRBV28	-	-	TRBJ2-1
TGTGCCAGCAGTTTCGGGAGCGGGATGAACACCGGGGAGCTGTTTTTT	CASSFGSGMNTGELFF	TRBV27	TRBD2	-	TRBJ2-2
TGTGCCAGCAGTGAAAAAGGGGACAGGGGGCGTGAAAAACTGTTTTTT	CASSEKGDRGREKLFF	TRBV25-1	TRBD1	-	TRBJ1-4
TGCAGCGTTGAGCCTGGACTGGGGGGGCCTAGGGCAGATACGCAGTATTTT	CSVEPGLGGPRADTQYF	TRBV29-1	-	-	TRBJ2-3
TGCGCCAGCAGCCAAGATACAGGGTTGCAGCCCCAGCATTTT	CASSQDTGLQPQHF	TRBV4-1	-	-	TRBJ1-5
TGTGCCAGCAGCTCAAGCGGGAGAAAGACCGGGGAGCTGTTTTTT	CASSSSGRKTGELFF	TRBV7-2	TRBD2	-	TRBJ2-2
TGTGCCAGCAGCCCTTCCGGGACAGGGTCAGCTAACTATGGCTACACCTTC	CASSPSGTGSANYGYTF	TRBV5-4	TRBD1	-	TRBJ1-2
TGTGCCAGCACACAGGGAGTAGAAGAGACCCAGTACTTC	CASTQGVEETQYF	TRBV18	-	-	TRBJ2-5
TGCGCCAGCAGCCCCGGGGCCTACGAGCAGTACTTC	CASSPGAYEQYF	TRBV5-1	-	once	TRBJ2-7
TGTGCCAGCAGACGGACAGGGGAGGGCGGGGAGCTGTTTTTT	CASRRTGEGGELFF	TRBV7-3	TRBD1	-	TRBJ2-2
TGTGCCAGCTCACCGAGGGCTTCTAAGGACACTGAAGCTTTCTTT	CASSPRASKDTEAFF	TRBV18	-	-	TRBJ1-1
TGTGCCAGCACCCCAGGGGACAGGGACGACGAGCAGTACTTC	CASTPGDRDDEQYF	TRBV28	TRBD1	-	TRBJ2-7
TGTGCCATCAGTGGAACAGAGAGCAATCAGCCCCAGCATTTT	CAISGTESNQPQHF	TRBV10-3	-	-	TRBJ1-5
TGTGCCAGCAGCCGCTTTGGGGGGGTGGAAGAGCCCCAGCATTTT	CASSRFGGVEEPQHF	TRBV11-2	-	-	TRBJ1-5
TGTGCCAGCTTGCGGGAGGGCCAGGGTGAGCAGTTCTTC	CASLREGQGEQFF	TRBV2	TRBD2	-	TRBJ2-1
TGTGCCTGGAGTGACAGTTATAGCAATCAGCCCCAGCATTTT	CAWSDSYSNQPQHF	TRBV30	-	-	TRBJ1-5
TGCGCCAGCAGCCCTGCGGTGATGGGAGCGAACACCGGGGAGCTGTTTTTT	CASSPAVMGANTGELFF	TRBV5-1	-	-	TRBJ2-2
TGTGCCACATTCGCGGGGGAAGTGTACGAGCAGTACTTC	CATFAGEVYEQYF	TRBV10-3	TRBD2	-	TRBJ2-7
TGTGCCAGCAGCCATCCGACTAGCGGATCCGAGCAGTACTTC	CASSHPTSGSEQYF	TRBV4-2	TRBD2	-	TRBJ2-7
TGTGCCAGTAGTATGATCCCCACGGGTTCGAGTCAGCCCCAGCATTTT	CASSMIPTGSSQPQHF	TRBV19	-	-	TRBJ1-5
TGTGCCAGCAGCTCGAGACAGGTACGTAGCAATCAGCCCCAGCATTTT	CASSSRQVRSNQPQHF	TRBV5-5	-	-	TRBJ1-5
TGTGCTAGTGGTTCGAGCATGAACACTGAAGCTTTCTTT	CASGSSMNTEAFF	TRBV12-5	-	-	TRBJ1-1